This T cell receptor beta chain was observed in a study of CD8 T cells in ankylosing spondylitis. Points from the study as a whole: Prior literature has documented some motif variants in synovial fluid and blood from reactive arthritis. Fewer than ten highly homologous variants made up a TCR beta motif, and this motif appeared characteristic of ankylosing spondylitis blood.

In TCRdb, the 5' RACE reads were re-called with MiXCR into one record per CDR3 protein. The sample includes about 210,000 distinct CDR3 sequences, about 7.3% seen only once; the top ten take approximately 15%. This clonotype was detected many times. No antigen is known for it. The CDR3 sequence is 13 residues long. Germline lookup yields CDR1 MNHEY and CDR2 SMNVEV (reference sequence). V lost 5 bases, J lost 5 bases, and 9 bases lay in between. The chain carries TRBV27 and TRBJ2-2, with D possibly being TRBD2 (6 bases). Sequencing used blood, either unsorted or a sorted T cell fraction (not recorded which). The clonotype comes from a male donor with ankylosing spondylitis. The CDR3 protein is CASSPRETGELFF. The DNA of the CDR3 is TGTGCCAGCAGTCCCCGGGAGACCGGGGAGCTGTTTTTT.